The rows below give T cell receptor beta chains drawn from one sample of a study of blood T cell repertoires in COVID-19. Here immunoSEQ multiplex PCR was the method, and the copy in TCRdb shows in-frame clones only, minus some. This table holds hundreds of thousands of clones, about 87% found once. Sequenced material: PBMCs or T cells enriched from blood (not recorded which). The receptor source for this set is a woman in her 50s who had recovered from COVID-19. Each CDR3 is given with its conserved first and last residue. A D gene is named only where the DNA matches it firmly. Size tells how often a clone was seen (once, few, many) or the class of an expanded clone, and some rows leave it out.

J gene | D gene | clone size | V gene | CDR3 DNA | CDR3 protein
TRBJ2-7 | . | . | TRBV7-2 | TGTGCCAGCAGCCTTCAGCGCTCCGAGCAGTACTTC | CASSLQRSEQYF
TRBJ1-3 | . | . | TRBV9 | TGTGCCAGCAGCCCGAGCCTGAATCGCGGAAACACCATATATTTT | CASSPSLNRGNTIYF
TRBJ1-6 | TRBD1 | . | TRBV10-1 | TGCGCCAGCAGTGAGTCGGACCTTACAGGGGCGAGATATAATTCACCCCTCCACTTT | CASSESDLTGARYNSPLHF
TRBJ2-1 | TRBD2 | . | TRBV7-9 | TGTGCCAGCAGCCCGCCGATAGCGGGGTACAATGAGCAGTTCTTC | CASSPPIAGYNEQFF
TRBJ1-1 | TRBD1 | . | TRBV18 | TGTGCCAGCTCACTTAACAGGGGAGCGAACACTGAAGCTTTCTTT | CASSLNRGANTEAFF
TRBJ1-1 | TRBD1 | . | TRBV28 | TGTGCCAGCAGTATACACAGGGGGGGGAACACTGAAGCTTTCTTT | CASSIHRGGNTEAFF
TRBJ1-3 | . | . | TRBV2 | TGTGCCAGCAGCGCAGGGTCATCTGGAAACACCATATATTTT | CASSAGSSGNTIYF
TRBJ2-1 | . | once | TRBV10-3 | TGTGCCATCAGTGAGCGAGAACCCGTTAGCTCCTACAATGAGCAGTTCTTC | CAISEREPVSSYNEQFF
TRBJ2-3 | TRBD2 | . | TRBV6-4 | TGTGCCAGCAGACGGACTAGCGGGAGCTTGGATACGCAGTATTTT | CASRRTSGSLDTQYF
TRBJ1-2 | . | . | TRBV4-3 | TGCGCCAGCAGCCAAGAAGCGATGGGGGCTACCTATGGCTACACCTTC | CASSQEAMGATYGYTF
TRBJ2-1 | TRBD2 | . | TRBV27 | TGTGCCAGCAGGGAAGCGGGAGGGCCGGACAATGAGCAGTTCTTC | CASREAGGPDNEQFF
TRBJ1-5 | . | . | TRBV28 | TGTGCCAGCAGCCTCCCCCACTTATTGTCCCAGCATTTT | CASSLPHLLSQHF
TRBJ2-7 | TRBD2 | . | TRBV28 | TGTGCCACCATAGCGGGAGGGAGCTCCTACGAGCAGTACTTC | CATIAGGSSYEQYF